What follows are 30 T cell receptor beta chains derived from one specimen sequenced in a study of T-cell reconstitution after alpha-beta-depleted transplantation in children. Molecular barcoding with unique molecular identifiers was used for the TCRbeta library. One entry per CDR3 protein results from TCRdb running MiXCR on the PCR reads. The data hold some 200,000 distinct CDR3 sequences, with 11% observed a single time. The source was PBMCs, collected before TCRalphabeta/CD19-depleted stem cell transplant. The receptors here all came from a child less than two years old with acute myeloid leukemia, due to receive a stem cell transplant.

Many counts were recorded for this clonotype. DNA for the CDR3: TGTGCCAGCAGCCAAGATAAGGGACTGAGTAATGAGCAGTTCTTC. It translates to CASSQDKGLSNEQFF. The chain combines TRBV3-1 with TRBJ2-1, with D possibly matching TRBD2 (6 bases). Germline-derived CDR1 and CDR2 are LGHDT and YNNKEL (reference sequence). Trimming removed 0 bases at V and 7 bases at J, with 13 bases between. This CDR3 has 15 amino acids.

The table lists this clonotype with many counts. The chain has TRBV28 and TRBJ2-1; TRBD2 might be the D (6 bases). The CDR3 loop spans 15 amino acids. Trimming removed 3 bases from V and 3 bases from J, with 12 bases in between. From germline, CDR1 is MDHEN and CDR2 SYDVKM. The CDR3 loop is CASSFGGWNYNEQFF. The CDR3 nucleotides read TGTGCCAGCAGTTTTGGGGGGTGGAACTACAATGAGCAGTTCTTC.

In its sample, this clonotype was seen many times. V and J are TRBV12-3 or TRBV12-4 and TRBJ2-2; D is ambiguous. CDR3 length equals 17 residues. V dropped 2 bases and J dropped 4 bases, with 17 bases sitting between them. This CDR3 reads CASSLIWSSLSTGELFF. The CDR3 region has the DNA TGTGCCAGCAGTTTAATATGGTCTTCCCTGAGCACCGGGGAGCTGTTTTTT.

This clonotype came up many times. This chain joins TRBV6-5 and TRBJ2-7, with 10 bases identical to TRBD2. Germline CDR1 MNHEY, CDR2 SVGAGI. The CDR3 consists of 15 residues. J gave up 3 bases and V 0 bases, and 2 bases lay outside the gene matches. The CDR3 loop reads CASSYSGTSVYEQYF. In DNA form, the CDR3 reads TGTGCCAGCAGTTACTCAGGGACTAGCGTCTACGAGCAGTACTTC.

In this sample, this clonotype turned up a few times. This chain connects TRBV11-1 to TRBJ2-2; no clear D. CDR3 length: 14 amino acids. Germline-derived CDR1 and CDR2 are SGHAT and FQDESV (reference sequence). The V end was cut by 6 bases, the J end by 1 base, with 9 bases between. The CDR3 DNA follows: TGTGCCAGCAGGATCCTGCAGAACACCGGGGAGCTGTTTTTT. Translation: CASRILQNTGELFF.

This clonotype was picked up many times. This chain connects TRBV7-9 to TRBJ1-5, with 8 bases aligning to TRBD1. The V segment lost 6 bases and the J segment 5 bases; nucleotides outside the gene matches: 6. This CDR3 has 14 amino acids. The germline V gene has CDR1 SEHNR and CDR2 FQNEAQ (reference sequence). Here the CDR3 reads CASSSGTGHQPQHF. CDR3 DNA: TGTGCCAGCAGTTCCGGGACAGGTCATCAGCCCCAGCATTTT.

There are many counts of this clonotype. DNA for the CDR3: TGTGCCAGCAGCCCTAGCGGGAGGGCCGAGCAGTACTTC. Amino acid sequence: CASSPSGRAEQYF. V and J are TRBV3-1 and TRBJ2-7; 12 bases match TRBD2. This CDR3 has 13 residues. The germline V gene encodes CDR1 LGHDT and CDR2 YNNKEL (reference sequence). V lost 4 bases and J lost 6; bases outside the gene matches: 1.

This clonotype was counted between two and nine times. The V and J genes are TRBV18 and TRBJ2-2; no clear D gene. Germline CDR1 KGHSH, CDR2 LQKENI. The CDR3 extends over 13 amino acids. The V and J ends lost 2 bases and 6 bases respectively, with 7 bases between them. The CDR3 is CASSPLHPGELFF. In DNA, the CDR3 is TGTGCCAGCTCACCATTGCACCCCGGGGAGCTGTTTTTT.

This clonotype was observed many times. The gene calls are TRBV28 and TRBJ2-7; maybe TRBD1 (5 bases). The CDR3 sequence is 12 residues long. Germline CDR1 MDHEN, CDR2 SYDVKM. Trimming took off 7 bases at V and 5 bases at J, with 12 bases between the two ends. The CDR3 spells CASNAGQDEQYF. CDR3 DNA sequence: TGTGCCAGCAATGCCGGACAAGACGAGCAGTACTTC.

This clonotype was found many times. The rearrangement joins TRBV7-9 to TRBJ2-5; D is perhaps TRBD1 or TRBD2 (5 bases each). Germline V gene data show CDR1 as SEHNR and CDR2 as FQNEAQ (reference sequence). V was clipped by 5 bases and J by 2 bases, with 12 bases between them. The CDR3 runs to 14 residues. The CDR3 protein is CASSRGDLQETQYF. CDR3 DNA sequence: TGTGCCAGCAGCCGAGGGGACCTACAAGAGACCCAGTACTTC.

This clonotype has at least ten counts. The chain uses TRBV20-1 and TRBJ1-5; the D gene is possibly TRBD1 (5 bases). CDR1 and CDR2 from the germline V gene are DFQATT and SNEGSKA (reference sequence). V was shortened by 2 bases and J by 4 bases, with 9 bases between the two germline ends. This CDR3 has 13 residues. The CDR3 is CSARQGANQPQHF. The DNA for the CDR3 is TGCAGTGCTAGACAGGGTGCGAATCAGCCCCAGCATTTT.

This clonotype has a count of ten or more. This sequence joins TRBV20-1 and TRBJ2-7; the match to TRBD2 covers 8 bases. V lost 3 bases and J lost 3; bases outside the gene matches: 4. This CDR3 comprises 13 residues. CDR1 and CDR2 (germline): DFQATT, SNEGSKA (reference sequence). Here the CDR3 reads CSASGRAFYEQYF. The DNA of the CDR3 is TGCAGTGCTAGCGGGAGGGCCTTCTACGAGCAGTACTTC.

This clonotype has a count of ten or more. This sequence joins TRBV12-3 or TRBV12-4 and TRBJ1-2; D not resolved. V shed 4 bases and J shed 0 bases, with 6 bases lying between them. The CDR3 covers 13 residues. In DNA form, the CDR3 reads TGTGCCAGCAGTTCTCCTTCTAACTATGGCTACACCTTC. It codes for CASSSPSNYGYTF.

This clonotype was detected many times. CDR3 region: CSASSGTNTEAFF. In nucleotides, the CDR3 is TGCAGTGCTAGTTCCGGGACTAACACTGAAGCTTTCTTT. The rearrangement joins TRBV20-1 to TRBJ1-1, with a tentative D call TRBD1 (5 bases). The CDR3 has 13 residues. Germline V lookup: CDR1 DFQATT, CDR2 SNEGSKA (reference sequence). Trimming stripped 3 bases from V and 2 bases from J, with 10 bases between.

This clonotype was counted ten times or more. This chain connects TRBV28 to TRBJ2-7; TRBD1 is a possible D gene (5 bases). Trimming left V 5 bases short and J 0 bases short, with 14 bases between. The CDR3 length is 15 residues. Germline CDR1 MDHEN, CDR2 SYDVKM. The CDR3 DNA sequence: TGTGCCAGCAGTAAGAGGCGGCAGGGCTCCTACGAGCAGTACTTC. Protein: CASSKRRQGSYEQYF. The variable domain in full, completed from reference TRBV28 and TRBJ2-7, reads DVKVTQSSRYLVKRTGEKVFLECVQDMDHENMFWYRQDPGLGLRLIYFSYDVKMKEKGDIPEGYSVSREKKERFSLILESASTNQTSMYLCASSKRRQGSYEQYFGPGTRLTVT.

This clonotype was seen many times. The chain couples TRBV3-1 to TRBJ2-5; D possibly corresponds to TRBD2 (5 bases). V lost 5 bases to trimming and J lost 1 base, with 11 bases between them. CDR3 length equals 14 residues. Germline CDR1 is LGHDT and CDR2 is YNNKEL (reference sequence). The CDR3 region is CASSDGLTQETQYF. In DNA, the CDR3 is TGTGCCAGCAGCGATGGACTCACCCAAGAGACCCAGTACTTC.

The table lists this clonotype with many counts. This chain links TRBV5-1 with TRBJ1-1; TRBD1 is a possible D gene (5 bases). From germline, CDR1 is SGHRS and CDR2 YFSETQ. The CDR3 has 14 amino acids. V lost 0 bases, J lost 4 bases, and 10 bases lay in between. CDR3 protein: CASSLVGDGTEAFF. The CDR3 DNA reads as TGCGCCAGCAGCTTGGTGGGGGATGGCACTGAAGCTTTCTTT.

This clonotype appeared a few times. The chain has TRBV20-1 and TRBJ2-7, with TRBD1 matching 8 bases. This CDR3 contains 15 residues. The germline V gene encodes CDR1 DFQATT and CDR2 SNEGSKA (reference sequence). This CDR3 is CSWGGAGGRSYEQYF. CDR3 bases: TGCAGCTGGGGCGGGGCAGGGGGCCGCTCCTACGAGCAGTACTTC.

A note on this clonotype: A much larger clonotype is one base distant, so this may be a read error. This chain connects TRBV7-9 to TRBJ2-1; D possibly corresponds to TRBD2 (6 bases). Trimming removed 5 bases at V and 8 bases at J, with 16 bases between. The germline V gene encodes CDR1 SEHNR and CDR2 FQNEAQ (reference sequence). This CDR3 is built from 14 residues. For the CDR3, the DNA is TGTGCCAGCAGCAAAAACCGGAGCGGGCATGAGCAGTTCTTC. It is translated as CASSKNRSGHEQFF.

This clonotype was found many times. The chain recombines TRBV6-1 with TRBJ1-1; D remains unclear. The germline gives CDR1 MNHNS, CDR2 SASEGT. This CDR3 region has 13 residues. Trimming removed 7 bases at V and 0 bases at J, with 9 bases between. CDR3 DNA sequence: TGTGCCAGCACGGACGGCATGAACACTGAAGCTTTCTTT. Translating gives CASTDGMNTEAFF.

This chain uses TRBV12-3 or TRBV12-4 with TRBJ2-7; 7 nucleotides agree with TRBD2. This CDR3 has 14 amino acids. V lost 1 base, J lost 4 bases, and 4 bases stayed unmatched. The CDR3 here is CASSLGGSAYEQYF. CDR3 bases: TGTGCCAGCAGTTTAGGCGGGAGTGCTTACGAGCAGTACTTC.

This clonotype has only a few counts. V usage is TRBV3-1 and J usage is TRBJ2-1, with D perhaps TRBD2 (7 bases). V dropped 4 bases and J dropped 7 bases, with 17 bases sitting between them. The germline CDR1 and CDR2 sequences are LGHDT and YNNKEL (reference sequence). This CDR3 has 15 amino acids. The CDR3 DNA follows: TGTGCCAGCAGCCCAGCGGGAAAGGGGGTAAATGAGCAGTTCTTC. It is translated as CASSPAGKGVNEQFF.

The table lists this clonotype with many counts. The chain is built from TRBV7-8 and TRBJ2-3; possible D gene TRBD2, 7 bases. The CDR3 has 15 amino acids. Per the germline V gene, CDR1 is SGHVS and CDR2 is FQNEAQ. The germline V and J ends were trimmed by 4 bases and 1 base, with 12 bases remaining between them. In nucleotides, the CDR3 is TGTGCCAGCAGCTCGGGGGGCGGGGGCACAGATACGCAGTATTTT. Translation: CASSSGGGGTDTQYF.

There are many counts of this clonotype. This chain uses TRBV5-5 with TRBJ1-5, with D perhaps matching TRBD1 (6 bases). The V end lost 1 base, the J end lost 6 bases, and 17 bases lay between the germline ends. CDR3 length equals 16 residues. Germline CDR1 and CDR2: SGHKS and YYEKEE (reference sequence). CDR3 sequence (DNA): TGTGCCAGCAGCTTGTACCCCCCAGGGGCTGGTCAGCCCCAGCATTTT. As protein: CASSLYPPGAGQPQHF.

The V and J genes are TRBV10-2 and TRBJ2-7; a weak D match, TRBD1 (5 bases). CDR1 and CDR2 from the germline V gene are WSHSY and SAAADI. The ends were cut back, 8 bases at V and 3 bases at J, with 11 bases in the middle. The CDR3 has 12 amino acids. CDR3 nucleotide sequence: TGCGCCAGCGGCGCAGGGCGCTACGAGCAGTACTTC. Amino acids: CASGAGRYEQYF.

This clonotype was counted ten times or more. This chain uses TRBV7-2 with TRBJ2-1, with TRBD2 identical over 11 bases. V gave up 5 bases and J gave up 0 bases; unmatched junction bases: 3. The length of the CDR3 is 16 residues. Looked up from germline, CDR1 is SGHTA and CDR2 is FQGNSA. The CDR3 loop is CASSKGLAASYNEQFF. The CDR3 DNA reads TGTGCCAGCAGCAAGGGACTAGCGGCCTCCTACAATGAGCAGTTCTTC.

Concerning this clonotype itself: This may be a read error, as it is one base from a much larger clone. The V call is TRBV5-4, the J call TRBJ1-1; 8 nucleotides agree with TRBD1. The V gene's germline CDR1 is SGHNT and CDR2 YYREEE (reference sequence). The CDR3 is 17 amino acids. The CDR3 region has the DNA TGTGACAGCAGCTGGACAGGGCGAGGCCTAAAGAACACTGAAGCTTTCTTT. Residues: CDSSWTGRGLKNTEAFF.

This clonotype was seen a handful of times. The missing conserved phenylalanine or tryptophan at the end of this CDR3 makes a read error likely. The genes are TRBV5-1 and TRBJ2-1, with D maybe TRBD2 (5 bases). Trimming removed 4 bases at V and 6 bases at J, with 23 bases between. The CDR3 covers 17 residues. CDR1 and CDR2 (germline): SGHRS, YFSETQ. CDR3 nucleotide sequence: TGCGCCAGCAGCCGACTAACCCACGGGAATATCTTCAATGAGCAGTTCTCC. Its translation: CASSRLTHGNIFNEQFS.

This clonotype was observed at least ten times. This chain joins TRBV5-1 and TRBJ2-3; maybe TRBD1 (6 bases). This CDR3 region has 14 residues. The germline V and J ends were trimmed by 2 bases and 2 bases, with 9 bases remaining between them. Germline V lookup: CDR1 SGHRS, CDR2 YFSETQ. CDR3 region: CASSFGTNTDTQYF. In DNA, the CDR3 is TGCGCCAGCAGCTTCGGGACAAACACAGATACGCAGTATTTT.

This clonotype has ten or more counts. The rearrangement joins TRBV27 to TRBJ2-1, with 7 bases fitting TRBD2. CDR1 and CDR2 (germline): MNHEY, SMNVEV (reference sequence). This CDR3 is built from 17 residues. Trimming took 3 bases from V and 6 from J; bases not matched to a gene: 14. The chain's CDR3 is CASSFSRGVAGGNEQFF. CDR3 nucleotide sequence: TGTGCCAGCAGTTTCTCCCGGGGGGTAGCGGGTGGCAATGAGCAGTTCTTC.